These 27 T cell receptor beta chains were sequenced from one sample in a study of CD8 T cells in ankylosing spondylitis. TCRdb itself ran the 5' RACE reads through MiXCR, one entry per CDR3 protein. The sample includes around 23,000 distinct CDR3 sequences, about 17% seen only once; the top ten take approximately 29%. Specimen: blood. The receptors here all came from a male donor with ankylosing spondylitis or in good health (not recorded which).

The J gene is TRBJ2-5, the V gene TRBV30, with TRBD2 matching 13 bases. V was clipped by 2 bases and J by 4 bases; unmatched bases: 10. Germline CDR1 and CDR2: GTSNPN and SVGIG (reference sequence). CDR3 length equals 17 residues. Written as DNA, the CDR3 is TGTGCCTGGAGTTCCCGGACTAGCGGGAGCAATGGAGAGACCCAGTACTTC. It is translated as CAWSSRTSGSNGETQYF.

This sequence joins TRBV7-9 and TRBJ1-1; no reliable D call. The CDR3 is made up of 11 amino acids. Trimming took 0 bases from V and 4 from J, leaving 0 bases between them. Germline CDR1 SEHNR, CDR2 FQNEAQ (reference sequence). In DNA, the CDR3 is TGTGCCAGCAGCTTAGCCACTGAAGCTTTCTTT. Protein: CASSLATEAFF.

V and J are TRBV28 and TRBJ2-1, with D perhaps matching TRBD2 (5 bases). V lost 3 bases to trimming and J lost 6 bases, with 12 bases between them. The CDR3 is made up of 14 amino acids. Germline V lookup: CDR1 MDHEN, CDR2 SYDVKM. CDR3 residues: CASSFPGLPNEQFF. In nucleotides, the CDR3 is TGTGCCAGCAGTTTTCCGGGGTTGCCCAATGAGCAGTTCTTC.

This clonotype was seen at least ten times. The chain is built from TRBV4-3 and TRBJ2-7; D gene uncertain. In germline, CDR1 is LGHNA, CDR2 YSLEER. The CDR3 consists of 14 residues. The V end was cut by 0 bases, the J end by 6 bases, with 12 bases between. CDR3 nucleotide sequence: TGCGCCAGCAGCCAAGATACCCGCGGCGCCGAGCAGTACTTC. Translated: CASSQDTRGAEQYF.

This clonotype was seen ten or more times. The chain joins TRBV28 to TRBJ1-4, with D unclear. The CDR3 is made up of 15 amino acids. The germline CDR1 and CDR2 sequences are MDHEN and SYDVKM. V was shortened by 6 bases and J by 0 bases, with 11 bases between the two germline ends. The CDR3 is CASRADGATNEKLFF. As DNA, the CDR3 is TGTGCCAGCAGGGCCGACGGTGCAACTAATGAAAAACTGTTTTTT.

This clonotype came up many times. The chain joins TRBV28 to TRBJ2-7; D may be TRBD1 (5 bases). There are 10 residues in the CDR3. The germline V gene has CDR1 MDHEN and CDR2 SYDVKM. V gave up 6 bases and J gave up 10 bases, with 10 bases separating them. The CDR3 region is CASSSRVQYF. The CDR3 coding sequence is TGTGCCAGCAGCTCCAGGGTTCAGTACTTC.

Ten or more counts support this clonotype. The chain recombines TRBV20-1 with TRBJ1-4, with no clear D. The V end lost 4 bases, the J end lost 8 bases, and 23 bases lay between the germline ends. CDR1 DFQATT and CDR2 SNEGSKA come from the germline V gene (reference sequence). The CDR3 totals 16 residues. CDR3 nucleotide sequence: TGCAGTGCTACGGATCCCCCCGGGGTATCGAGGGAAAAACTGTTTTTT. Protein: CSATDPPGVSREKLFF.

This clonotype was seen a few times. V is TRBV20-1 and J is TRBJ2-2, with D perhaps TRBD2 (6 bases). Trimming left V 6 bases short and J 4 bases short, with 18 bases between. Germline assignment: CDR1 DFQATT and CDR2 SNEGSKA (reference sequence). CDR3 length equals 15 residues. The CDR3 DNA reads as TGCAGTGCCAGACGGCTCGTCGGGGGCACCGGGGAGCTGTTTTTT. Translated, it gives CSARRLVGGTGELFF.

This clonotype was found a few times. The V call is TRBV5-1, the J call TRBJ2-3, with 9 bases identical to TRBD2. Germline trimming cut 4 bases from V and 5 bases from J; bases unmatched to any gene: 2. Germline-derived CDR1 and CDR2 are SGHRS and YFSETQ. The CDR3 sequence is 13 residues long. The CDR3 here is CASSPAGGDTQYF. The CDR3 DNA reads as TGCGCCAGCAGCCCAGCGGGGGGAGATACGCAGTATTTT.

This clonotype was counted a few times. This chain connects TRBV28 to TRBJ2-7; possibly TRBD1 or TRBD2 for D (5 bases each). The CDR3 is 15 residues long. Germline loops: CDR1 MDHEN, CDR2 SYDVKM. With 6 bases removed from V and 5 bases from J, the gap between germline ends came to 20 bases. Written as DNA, the CDR3 is TGTGCCAGCAGCCTGGGTGGGATCGGGGCCAACGAGCAGTACGTC. Translating gives CASSLGGIGANEQYV.

V and J are TRBV10-3 and TRBJ1-5; possibly TRBD1 for D (5 bases). Germline assignment: CDR1 ENHRY and CDR2 SYGVKD. The CDR3 is 12 amino acids. V was trimmed by 11 bases and J by 7 bases, leaving 15 bases between them. DNA of the CDR3: TGTGCCTCCCACGGGGAGGGGCAGCCCCAGCATTTT. Its protein is CASHGEGQPQHF.

This sequence joins TRBV6-4 and TRBJ2-7, with 9 bases that match TRBD2. Germline assignment: CDR1 MRHNA and CDR2 SNTAGT. The CDR3 runs 16 residues. V gave up 6 bases and J gave up 1 base; unmatched junction bases: 10. This CDR3 reads CASRASGNHWSYEQYF. The CDR3 DNA follows: TGTGCCAGCAGGGCTAGCGGGAATCATTGGTCCTACGAGCAGTACTTC.

This clonotype occurred a few times. The chain couples TRBV29-1 to TRBJ2-2, with D unclear. Germline lookup yields CDR1 SQVTM and CDR2 ANQGSEA. V lost 7 bases and J lost 6, with 18 bases in between. This CDR3 is built from 14 residues. CDR3 protein: CSGRPSQAAGELFF. The CDR3 DNA sequence: TGCAGCGGACGACCCAGCCAGGCGGCCGGGGAGCTGTTTTTT.

This clonotype was counted many times. This chain links TRBV29-1 with TRBJ2-4; TRBD1 might be the D (6 bases). The CDR3 has 12 amino acids. CDR1 and CDR2 from the germline V gene are SQVTM and ANQGSEA. Trimming cost V 7 bases and J 6 bases, with 13 bases left between them. CDR3 sequence reads: CSAQGIRNIQYF. Written as DNA, the CDR3 is TGCAGCGCCCAGGGGATTCGAAACATTCAGTACTTC.

This clonotype was recorded only once. This rearrangement joins TRBV4-1 to TRBJ2-1; D remains ambiguous. The CDR3 is 16 residues long. Germline V CDR1 and CDR2: MGHRA, YSYEKL. V lost 1 base and J 6 bases, leaving 16 bases between the germline ends. Written as DNA, the CDR3 is TGCGCCAGCAGCCAAGGAGTAGGTAGCTTGGGCAATGAGCAGTTCTTC. It codes for CASSQGVGSLGNEQFF.

V and J are TRBV5-1 and TRBJ2-5, with TRBD2 matching 7 bases. The CDR3 runs 15 residues. Germline V gene lookup returns CDR1 SGHRS and CDR2 YFSETQ. The trim removed 6 bases at V and 2 bases at J, leaving 10 bases unmatched. The CDR3 protein is CASTFTASGQETQYF. CDR3 nucleotide sequence: TGCGCCAGCACGTTCACCGCTAGCGGACAAGAGACCCAGTACTTC.

The chain couples TRBV28 to TRBJ2-7; D is possibly TRBD1 (6 bases). This CDR3 has 14 amino acids. Germline assignment: CDR1 MDHEN and CDR2 SYDVKM. The V and J ends lost 2 bases and 0 bases respectively, with 8 bases between them. Here the CDR3 reads CASSLTGYSYEQYF. CDR3 DNA sequence: TGTGCCAGCAGTTTAACAGGGTACTCCTACGAGCAGTACTTC.

This clonotype rates as medium-sized. The V call is TRBV5-1, the J call TRBJ2-7; D gene unclear. Germline CDR1 is SGHRS and CDR2 is YFSETQ. V dropped 0 bases and J dropped 2 bases, with 6 bases sitting between them. The CDR3 consists of 13 residues. Here the CDR3 DNA reads TGCGCCAGCAGCTTGGATTGGACCTACGAGCAGTACGTC. Translated: CASSLDWTYEQYV.

The chain carries TRBV9 and TRBJ1-4; 8 bases agree with TRBD1. This CDR3 comprises 15 residues. The junction had 9 bases not matched to a gene; V was cut back by 4 bases and J by 7 bases. Germline CDR1 and CDR2: SGDLS and YYNGEE. CDR3 amino acids: CASSISGQGGEKLFF. The CDR3 coding sequence is TGTGCCAGCAGCATCTCAGGACAGGGAGGTGAAAAACTGTTTTTT.

This clonotype was seen ten or more times. J is TRBJ2-4 and V is TRBV7-2, with TRBD1 identical over 8 bases. Germline-derived CDR1 and CDR2 are SGHTA and FQGNSA. The CDR3 runs to 14 residues. Trimming at V came to 3 bases and at J to 3 bases, leaving 1 base not matched to a gene. The DNA of the CDR3 is TGTGCCAGCAGCTTGGACAGGGTCAAAAACATTCAGTACTTC. This encodes CASSLDRVKNIQYF. Looking up the rest from reference TRBV7-2 and TRBJ2-4 gives the full variable domain: GAGVSQSPSNKVTEKGKDVELRCDPISGHTALYWYRQSLGQGLEFLIYFQGNSAPDKSGLPSDRFSAERTGGSVSTLTIQRTQQEDSAVYLCASSLDRVKNIQYFGAGTRLSVL.

The chain links TRBV7-2 to TRBJ1-1; 7 bases match TRBD1. CDR3 length: 17 amino acids. V was clipped by 0 bases and J by 7 bases; unmatched bases: 14. Germline lookup yields CDR1 SGHTA and CDR2 FQGNSA. CDR3 DNA sequence: TGTGCCAGCAGCTTAGCGCGGGGCAGGGGGAAACCTAATGAAGCTTTCTTT. Protein: CASSLARGRGKPNEAFF. Together with reference TRBV7-2 and TRBJ1-1, the CDR3 gives the full variable domain: GAGVSQSPSNKVTEKGKDVELRCDPISGHTALYWYRQSLGQGLEFLIYFQGNSAPDKSGLPSDRFSAERTGGSVSTLTIQRTQQEDSAVYLCASSLARGRGKPNEAFFGQGTRLTVV.

This clonotype was observed many times. The chain links TRBV15 to TRBJ2-1; 12 nucleotides align to TRBD2. There are 16 residues in the CDR3. CDR1 and CDR2 (germline): LNHNV, YYDKDF (reference sequence). J gave up 7 bases and V 5 bases, and 9 bases lay outside the gene matches. The DNA for the CDR3 is TGTGCCACCAGCGCCCGACTAGCGGGAGTGAGAAATGAGCAGTTCTTC. Protein: CATSARLAGVRNEQFF.

This clonotype has just a few counts. The chain couples TRBV6-2 or TRBV6-3 to TRBJ2-2, with TRBD1 matching over 7 bases. Trimming at V came to 7 bases and at J to 7 bases, leaving 12 bases not matched to a gene. Germline CDR1 and CDR2: MNHEY and SVGEGT. CDR3 length: 15 residues. The CDR3 spells CASTHTGELVGELFF. CDR3 DNA sequence: TGTGCCAGCACCCACACAGGGGAGTTGGTCGGGGAGCTGTTTTTT.

A few counts support this clonotype. The chain is built from TRBV19 and TRBJ2-2; 7 nucleotides match TRBD2. From germline, CDR1 is LNHDA and CDR2 SQIVND (reference sequence). V was clipped by 11 bases and J by 5 bases; unmatched bases: 14. The CDR3 contains 15 residues. The CDR3 loop reads CAVGLAEPITGELFF. The CDR3 region has the DNA TGTGCCGTGGGGCTAGCGGAACCCATTACCGGGGAGCTGTTTTTT. Full variable domain (outside the CDR3, taken from reference TRBV19 and TRBJ2-2): DGGITQSPKYLFRKEGQNVTLSCEQNLNHDAMYWYRQDPGQGLRLIYYSQIVNDFQKGDIAEGYSVSREKKESFPLTVTSAQKNPTAFYLCAVGLAEPITGELFFGEGSRLTVL.

This clonotype appeared a few times. The CDR3 region has the DNA TGTGCCAGTAGTTCCCCCACGGGGCAGGCCTACAATGAGCAGTTCTTC. Amino acid sequence: CASSSPTGQAYNEQFF. This chain links TRBV19 with TRBJ2-1; D may match TRBD1 or TRBD2 (5 bases each). The length of the CDR3 is 16 residues. V was trimmed by 5 bases and J by 2 bases, leaving 16 bases between them. Germline V CDR1 and CDR2: LNHDA, SQIVND (reference sequence).

This clonotype was counted only a few times. This chain connects TRBV6-2 or TRBV6-3 to TRBJ2-1, with 13 bases matching TRBD2. J lost 2 bases, V lost 7 bases, and 2 bases had no gene match. The length of the CDR3 is 15 residues. Looked up from germline, CDR1 is MNHEY and CDR2 is SVGEGT. CDR3 loop: CASIGLAGAYNEQFF. The CDR3 nucleotides are TGTGCCAGCATCGGACTAGCGGGAGCCTACAATGAGCAGTTCTTC.

This clonotype was seen at least ten times. This chain connects TRBV12-3 or TRBV12-4 to TRBJ2-3; TRBD2 matches 10 bases. V was pared by 5 bases and J by 3 bases, with 2 bases of the junction left unmatched. The CDR3 consists of 14 residues. The CDR3 nucleotides are TGTGCCAGCAGTCGACTAGCGGGTACAGATACGCAGTATTTT. Translating it yields CASSRLAGTDTQYF.